A single sample is the source of the 29 T cell receptor beta chains below, sequenced in a study of T cells in Graves' hyperthyroidism and ophthalmopathy (dated by TCRdb to between 2018 and 2021). To prepare the library, multiplex PCR was applied. Sequenced using an Illumina HiSeq 2000. TCR beta CDR3 regions were amplified from RNA transcripts. The first round of RT-PCR for the TCR CDR3 was performed with the HTBI primer set and the Qiagen OneStep RT-PCR kit. TCRdb trimmed the raw reads at Q25, called clones with MiXCR and kept productive beta chains. Duplicate CDR3 protein sequences are folded into a single record with the most common DNA and genes. For this sample there are approximately 610,000 distinct CDR3 sequences; about 15% appear just once. Around 4.5% of the sample rests with the top ten. Sequences were obtained from blood. The receptors originated from a middle-aged woman with Graves' ophthalmopathy.

This clonotype was seen many times. The chain employs TRBV5-1 and TRBJ2-2; D may match TRBD1 or TRBD2 (5 bases each). Between the trimmed V and J ends, which lost 1 base and 0 bases, there was a span of 10 bases. In germline, CDR1 is SGHRS, CDR2 YFSETQ. The CDR3 runs to 16 residues. The CDR3 is CASSLQGASNTGELFF. The CDR3 nucleotides read TGCGCCAGCAGCTTGCAGGGAGCTTCGAACACCGGGGAGCTGTTTTTT.

This clonotype was seen at least ten times. CDR3 region: CASSLGTGEGNQPQHF. For the CDR3, the DNA is TGCGCCAGCAGCTTGGGGACAGGGGAAGGGAATCAGCCCCAGCATTTT. The rearrangement joins TRBV5-1 to TRBJ1-5, with 9 bases aligning to TRBD1. The J segment lost 4 bases and the V segment lost 0 bases, leaving 5 bases of the junction unmatched. This CDR3 is 16 amino acids long. Germline CDR1 and CDR2: SGHRS and YFSETQ.

CDR3 residues: CASPLGEQYF. The CDR3 region has the DNA TGTGCCAGCCCGTTGGGCGAGCAGTACTTC. The chain links TRBV12-3 or TRBV12-4 to TRBJ2-7; D gene uncertain. V lost 8 bases and J 6 bases, leaving 8 bases between the germline ends. The CDR3 is 10 residues long.

This clonotype was detected ten times or more. This chain links TRBV19 with TRBJ2-7; unclear D gene. This CDR3 is 13 amino acids long. Per the germline V gene, CDR1 is LNHDA and CDR2 is SQIVND (reference sequence). The V gene lost 5 bases and the J gene lost 3 bases, with 11 bases spanning the gap. Here the CDR3 DNA reads TGTGCCAGTAGTGATAGTTGGGGCTACGAGCAGTACTTC. It is translated as CASSDSWGYEQYF.

This clonotype was counted at least ten times. The CDR3, as DNA: TGCAGTGCTAGACCGACAGGGGGCTGGGAGACCCAGTACTTC. It translates to CSARPTGGWETQYF. The chain links TRBV20-1 to TRBJ2-5, with 10 positions matching TRBD1. The CDR3 runs to 14 residues. V dropped 2 bases and J dropped 5; count of bases not matched to a gene: 5. Germline V gene sequence: CDR1 DFQATT, CDR2 SNEGSKA (reference sequence).

This clonotype was seen at least ten times. This chain connects TRBV28 to TRBJ2-5, with a weak D call TRBD2 (6 bases). The germline V gene encodes CDR1 MDHEN and CDR2 SYDVKM. The CDR3 runs to 14 residues. V lost 7 bases, J lost 3 bases, and 15 bases lay in between. As DNA, the CDR3 is TGTGCCAGCATTCGGCCTAGCGACAAAGAGACCCAGTACTTC. Translation: CASIRPSDKETQYF.

This clonotype was observed at least ten times. This rearrangement joins TRBV11-1 to TRBJ2-5; D unclear. V was clipped by 1 base and J by 1 base, with 7 bases between them. Germline loops: CDR1 SGHAT, CDR2 FQDESV (reference sequence). This CDR3 is built from 14 residues. CDR3 sequence reads: CASSLVRGQETQYF. The CDR3 nucleotides read TGTGCCAGCAGCTTAGTACGCGGCCAAGAGACCCAGTACTTC. Drawing the rest from reference TRBV11-1 and TRBJ2-5, the complete variable domain is EAEVAQSPRYKITEKSQAVAFWCDPISGHATLYWYRQILGQGPELLVQFQDESVVDDSQLPKDRFSAERLKGVDSTLKIQPAELGDSAMYLCASSLVRGQETQYFGPGTRLLVL.

This clonotype was picked up many times. This chain links TRBV12-3 or TRBV12-4 with TRBJ2-5; D may be TRBD2 (7 bases). The V end lost 7 bases, the J end lost 4 bases, and 16 bases lay between the germline ends. The length of the CDR3 is 14 residues. In DNA, the CDR3 is TGTGCCAGCACCCTAGGGGGGGGTGGAGAGACCCAGTACTTC. It codes for CASTLGGGGETQYF.

This clonotype has ten or more counts. CDR3 coding DNA: TGTGCCAGCAGACTGGGAACTGAAGCTTTCTTT. The encoded protein is CASRLGTEAFF. The V and J genes are TRBV7-9 and TRBJ1-1; the D is unclear. This CDR3 region has 11 residues. With 6 bases removed from V and 5 bases from J, the gap between germline ends came to 7 bases. Germline V gene data show CDR1 as SEHNR and CDR2 as FQNEAQ (reference sequence).

This clonotype was seen a handful of times. The gene calls are TRBV6-2 or TRBV6-3 and TRBJ1-1; D may be TRBD1 (5 bases). This CDR3 is built from 16 residues. Germline V gene sequence: CDR1 MNHEY, CDR2 SVGEGT. V lost 2 bases to trimming and J lost 4 bases, with 17 bases between them. The DNA of the CDR3 is TGTGCCAGCAGTTACGGCCCGGCAGGGCAGGGCACTGAAGCTTTCTTT. Its protein product is CASSYGPAGQGTEAFF.

This clonotype was seen many times. The chain links TRBV29-1 to TRBJ1-2; D remains unclear. The CDR3 covers 9 residues. The V gene lost 4 bases and the J gene lost 8 bases, with 5 bases spanning the gap. Per the germline V gene, CDR1 is SQVTM and CDR2 is ANQGSEA. This CDR3 reads CSVAEGYTF. In DNA, the CDR3 is TGCAGCGTTGCTGAGGGCTACACCTTC.

Concerning this clonotype: A junction end diverges from the germline sequence, so it may reflect a read error. This chain uses TRBV5-1 with TRBJ2-7, with 12 bases fitting TRBD2. Germline values: CDR1 SGHRS, CDR2 YFSETQ. This CDR3 spans 13 amino acids. The CDR3 sequence is CASSLGTSGTRRF. CDR3 bases: TGCGCCAGCAGCTTGGGGACTAGCGGGACCCGGCGCTTC.

In this sample, this clonotype turned up many times. V is TRBV28 and J is TRBJ1-5, with D unclear. The V end was cut by 4 bases, the J end by 5 bases, with 6 bases between. The CDR3 loop spans 12 amino acids. Per the germline V gene, CDR1 is MDHEN and CDR2 is SYDVKM. The CDR3 nucleotides read TGTGCCAGCAGTTCCCGGGATCAGCCCCAGCATTTT. Translated: CASSSRDQPQHF.

This clonotype appeared many times. The chain carries TRBV6-1 and TRBJ1-1, with TRBD1 identical over 10 bases. This CDR3 has 15 residues. The germline CDR1 and CDR2 sequences are MNHNS and SASEGT. The junction had 8 bases not matched to a gene; V was cut back by 6 bases and J by 4 bases. The CDR3: CASRSLTGGGTEAFF. CDR3 bases: TGTGCCAGCAGATCATTGACAGGGGGCGGCACTGAAGCTTTCTTT.

This clonotype was counted ten times or more. V gene TRBV19 combines with J gene TRBJ2-2, with TRBD1 identical over 8 bases. Germline V CDR1 and CDR2: LNHDA, SQIVND (reference sequence). The CDR3 is made up of 16 amino acids. With V trimmed by 5 bases and J by 5 bases, 10 bases remained unmatched. The CDR3 nucleotides read TGTGCCAGTAGTCAACGACAGGGGTTGGGGACCGGGGAGCTGTTTTTT. Protein: CASSQRQGLGTGELFF.

The chain combines TRBV19 with TRBJ2-5, with a possible D match to TRBD2 (6 bases). V lost 6 bases and J 6 bases, leaving 20 bases between the germline ends. The CDR3 covers 15 residues. Germline values: CDR1 LNHDA, CDR2 SQIVND (reference sequence). The CDR3 region has the DNA TGTGCCAGTAGCACGGCAGCGGGTCGCGTTCAGACCCAGTACTTC. Amino acids: CASSTAAGRVQTQYF.

This clonotype was seen ten or more times. V usage is TRBV10-3 and J usage is TRBJ2-5, with TRBD2 matching 10 bases. V shed 6 bases and J 2 bases; nucleotides not matched to a gene: 9. CDR3 size: 16 residues. Germline assignment: CDR1 ENHRY and CDR2 SYGVKD. CDR3 sequence (DNA): TGTGCCATCAGCAGGACTAGCGGAGTGGGGCAAGAGACCCAGTACTTC. It translates to CAISRTSGVGQETQYF.

This clonotype has a count of ten or more. An end of the junction does not agree with germline; a read error may underlie this. The chain joins TRBV7-7 to TRBJ2-5, with 11 bases identical to TRBD2. The CDR3 consists of 16 residues. CDR1 and CDR2 from the germline V gene are SSHAT and FNYEAQ (reference sequence). CDR3 sequence (DNA): TGTGCTAGCAGCTTAGGCAGTAGCGGGAGGGGAGAGACCCAGTACTTC. This translates into CASSLGSSGRGETQYF.

This clonotype was recorded many times. The chain has TRBV12-3 or TRBV12-4 and TRBJ2-7; a possible D gene is TRBD1 (6 bases). This CDR3 contains 14 residues. Trimming cost V 6 bases and J 0 bases, with 12 bases left between them. The CDR3 DNA is TGTGCCAGCAGGACGGGGACACGCTCCTACGAGCAGTACTTC. Encoded protein: CASRTGTRSYEQYF.

Ten or more counts support this clonotype. The J gene is TRBJ1-1, the V gene TRBV28; TRBD1 might be the D (5 bases). The V and J ends lost 2 bases and 4 bases respectively, with 8 bases between them. CDR3 length: 13 amino acids. From germline, CDR1 is MDHEN and CDR2 SYDVKM. The CDR3 protein is CASSLRGVTEAFF. CDR3 DNA: TGTGCCAGCAGTTTACGGGGGGTCACTGAAGCTTTCTTT.

This clonotype appeared many times. The V call is TRBV28, the J call TRBJ1-1; unclear D gene. The CDR3 totals 15 residues. V lost 1 base to trimming and J lost 5 bases, with 14 bases between them. Germline loops: CDR1 MDHEN, CDR2 SYDVKM. CDR3 in amino acids: CASSLFRLRTTEAFF. The CDR3 region has the DNA TGTGCCAGCAGTTTATTTCGACTGAGGACGACTGAAGCTTTCTTT.

This rearrangement joins TRBV18 to TRBJ1-5; 8 nucleotides line up with TRBD1. This CDR3 has 17 residues. The junction had 7 bases not matched to a gene; V was cut back by 3 bases and J by 0 bases. The germline CDR1 and CDR2 sequences are KGHSH and LQKENI. The CDR3 loop is CASSPLGQVYSNQPQHF. DNA for the CDR3: TGTGCCAGCTCACCCCTGGGACAGGTTTATAGCAATCAGCCCCAGCATTTT.

This clonotype was seen only a few times. V and J are TRBV27 and TRBJ2-3; D possibly corresponds to TRBD2 (7 bases). The CDR3 is 16 residues long. Per germline, CDR1 MNHEY and CDR2 SMNVEV (reference sequence). Trimming shortened V by 6 bases and J by 0 bases, and 16 bases separated the two germline ends. The CDR3 loop reads CASRGGAGRSTDTQYF. In DNA, the CDR3 is TGTGCCAGCAGGGGGGGGGCGGGACGGAGCACAGATACGCAGTATTTT.

The sample holds one count of this clonotype. The rearrangement uses TRBV30 and TRBJ1-1; D remains unclear. The CDR3 is 11 amino acids. V was cut by 3 bases and J by 7 bases, with 9 bases left in between. CDR1 GTSNPN and CDR2 SVGIG come from the germline V gene (reference sequence). CDR3 sequence (DNA): TGTGCCTGGAGAGACTGGGATGAAGCTTTCTTT. Its translation: CAWRDWDEAFF.

This clonotype was seen ten or more times. V and J are TRBV28 and TRBJ1-5; no definite D call. This CDR3 is 13 amino acids long. Germline CDR1 reads MDHEN; CDR2 reads SYDVKM. Between the trimmed V and J ends, which lost 6 bases and 8 bases, there was a span of 14 bases. The CDR3 bases are TGTGCCAGCAGCCTCGGGATGGGAGAGCCCCAGCATTTT. It specifies CASSLGMGEPQHF.

This clonotype was seen repeatedly, ten times or more. V and J are TRBV28 and TRBJ1-1, with 8 bases aligning to TRBD1. The trim removed 5 bases at V and 7 bases at J, leaving 9 bases unmatched. The CDR3 is 14 residues long. Germline assignment: CDR1 MDHEN and CDR2 SYDVKM. In DNA, the CDR3 is TGTGCCAGCAGTCCCCCCCAGGGGGCTGGTGAAGCTTTCTTT. The encoded protein is CASSPPQGAGEAFF.

This clonotype has a handful of counts. The V gene is TRBV3-1, the J gene TRBJ1-2; D may be TRBD1 (6 bases). The ends were cut back, 1 base at V and 8 bases at J, with 14 bases in the middle. The length of the CDR3 is 14 residues. Germline CDR1 reads LGHDT; CDR2 reads YNNKEL (reference sequence). The CDR3 coding sequence is TGTGCCAGCAGCCAAGGACGGGGGGCGACGGGCTACACCTTC. Amino acid sequence: CASSQGRGATGYTF.

This clonotype was found many times. This chain links TRBV6-2 or TRBV6-3 with TRBJ1-5; D call uncertain. V was trimmed by 7 bases and J by 5 bases, leaving 12 bases between them. CDR1 is MNHEY and CDR2 is SVGEGT in the germline V gene. The CDR3 has 13 amino acids. DNA of the CDR3: TGTGCCAGCACCGATTCGATCGATCAGCCCCAGCATTTT. Its protein is CASTDSIDQPQHF.

This clonotype was seen many times. The V call is TRBV5-4, the J call TRBJ2-7, with 9 bases that match TRBD2. V dropped 4 bases and J dropped 0; count of bases not matched to a gene: 2. The CDR3 consists of 14 residues. Germline values: CDR1 SGHNT, CDR2 YYREEE (reference sequence). CDR3 coding DNA: TGTGCCAGCAGCATTAGCGGGAGCTCCTACGAGCAGTACTTC. Translated: CASSISGSSYEQYF. The full variable domain, with the rest looked up from reference TRBV5-4 and TRBJ2-7, is ETGVTQSPTHLIKTRGQQVTLRCSSQSGHNTVSWYQQALGQGPQFIFQYYREEENGRGNFPPRFSGLQFPNYSSELNVNALELDDSALYLCASSISGSSYEQYFGPGTRLTVT.